The T cell receptor beta chain described here comes from a study of blood T cell repertoires in COVID-19. Study-level background: Acute and convalescent COVID-19 samples came from the United States, Italy and Spain.

In the original analysis: Amplifying reference gene primers gave estimates of nucleated cell counts. Sequenced by immunoSEQ multiplex PCR; TCRdb stores in-frame clones only, minus some. V and J calls and clone size are given by that table; D and trimming were obtained from the DNA. The sample has about 190,000 clones, roughly 80% seen once. Germline loops: CDR1 SGHTS, CDR2 YDEGEE. The ends lost 0 bases at V and 9 bases at J; junction bases unmatched: 13. The CDR3 spans 18 residues. This chain joins TRBV5-8 and TRBJ2-1; the match to TRBD2 covers 12 bases. The sequence came from a human donor in a cohort sampled during active COVID-19. What was sequenced was peripheral blood. CDR3 sequence: CASSLAFGLAGGRSEQFF. Here the CDR3 DNA reads TGTGCCAGCAGCTTGGCCTTTGGGCTAGCGGGAGGGAGGAGTGAGCAGTTCTTC.